The 30 T cell receptor beta chains below come from one sample, sequenced in a study of T cell repertoires in cytomegalovirus infection. A single record per CDR3 protein comes from TCRdb applying MiXCR to the reads. The sample has hundreds of thousands of distinct CDR3 sequences; 17% are singletons. Material for sequencing was PBMCs. Every receptor here comes from a human donor in good health (CMV status not recorded). Some clones in this sample may be carry-over from other donors' samples.

This clonotype has at least ten counts. This chain joins TRBV7-2 and TRBJ2-5, with D unresolved. Germline-derived CDR1 and CDR2 are SGHTA and FQGNSA. This CDR3 has 12 amino acids. The V and J ends lost 5 bases and 5 bases respectively, with 9 bases between them. The CDR3 nucleotides read TGTGCCAGCAGCACTGTCACGGAGACCCAGTACTTC. Residues: CASSTVTETQYF.

This chain links TRBV4-2 with TRBJ2-2, with D perhaps matching TRBD1 or TRBD2 (6 bases each). This CDR3 comprises 14 residues. Germline V CDR1 and CDR2: LGHNA, YNFKEQ. Trimming removed 2 bases from V and 7 bases from J, with 11 bases in between. The CDR3 DNA reads TGTGCCAGCAGCCAAACAGGGCGGGGCGGGGAGCTGTTTTTT. Its protein product is CASSQTGRGGELFF.

The chain carries TRBV6-6 and TRBJ2-3; 9 bases fit TRBD1. Germline V gene data show CDR1 as MNHNY and CDR2 as SVGAGI (reference sequence). The junction had 8 bases not matched to a gene; V was cut back by 2 bases and J by 2 bases. There are 17 residues in the CDR3. The CDR3 DNA reads as TGTGCCAGCAGTTACGGCAGGGACAGGGTTTTCACAGATACGCAGTATTTT. Its translation is CASSYGRDRVFTDTQYF.

This clonotype has just a few counts. The V gene is TRBV6-2 or TRBV6-3, the J gene TRBJ2-7; 7 bases map to TRBD1. The germline CDR1 and CDR2 sequences are MNHEY and SVGEGT. V dropped 6 bases and J dropped 2; count of bases not matched to a gene: 7. This CDR3 has 14 residues. CDR3 sequence: CASSDVTGPYEQYF. DNA for the CDR3: TGTGCCAGCAGCGATGTGACAGGGCCCTACGAGCAGTACTTC.

This clonotype was seen ten or more times. The chain uses TRBV7-9 and TRBJ2-1, with D perhaps matching TRBD1 or TRBD2 (5 bases each). This CDR3 spans 15 amino acids. Germline CDR1 is SEHNR and CDR2 is FQNEAQ (reference sequence). V was shortened by 1 base and J by 12 bases, with 19 bases between the two germline ends. The CDR3 here is CASSLEGSGDPRQFF. The CDR3 bases are TGTGCCAGCAGCTTAGAGGGGTCCGGGGACCCAAGGCAGTTCTTC.

For this clonotype: One base away lies a much larger clone, so this may be a sequencing read error. The rearrangement uses TRBV7-9 and TRBJ2-5; D gene ambiguous. CDR3 length: 14 residues. Germline lookup yields CDR1 SEHNR and CDR2 FQNEAQ (reference sequence). CDR3 sequence reads: CASSLRGPEEAQYF. CDR3 DNA: TGTGCCAGCAGCTTACGAGGTCCCGAAGAGGCCCAGTACTTC. The full variable domain, completed using reference TRBV7-9 and TRBJ2-5, is DTGVSQNPRHKITKRGQNVTFRCDPISEHNRLYWYRQTLGQGPEFLTYFQNEAQLEKSRLLSDRFSAERPKGSFSTLEIQRTEQGDSAMYLCASSLRGPEEAQYFGPGTRLLVL.

V and J are TRBV20-1 and TRBJ1-2; the D gene is possibly TRBD1 (6 bases). Germline V gives CDR1 DFQATT, CDR2 SNEGSKA (reference sequence). This CDR3 has 16 amino acids. Trimming pared 2 bases from V and 4 bases from J, leaving 20 bases between. The CDR3 spells CSARIGTQGPLYGYTF. The CDR3 DNA reads as TGCAGTGCTAGAATTGGGACACAAGGCCCTCTCTATGGCTACACCTTC.

This clonotype was observed at least ten times. This chain connects TRBV7-2 to TRBJ1-6, with 7 positions matching TRBD1. Germline CDR1 and CDR2: SGHTA and FQGNSA. The CDR3 sequence is 14 residues long. With 5 bases clipped from V and 16 bases from J, the junction kept 14 bases outside the gene matches. The CDR3 spells CASSPWTGTYGLHF. Written as DNA, the CDR3 is TGTGCCAGCAGCCCCTGGACAGGAACGTATGGACTCCACTTT.

This clonotype was found a few times. The chain uses TRBV2 and TRBJ1-6; maybe TRBD1 (6 bases). Germline assignment: CDR1 SNHLY and CDR2 FYNNEI. The CDR3 spans 14 residues. Trimming shortened V by 6 bases and J by 8 bases, and 14 bases separated the two germline ends. Here the CDR3 reads CASRRGADHSPLHF. The CDR3 DNA reads TGTGCCAGCAGGAGGGGGGCAGATCATTCACCCCTCCACTTT.

The rearrangement uses TRBV6-2 or TRBV6-3 and TRBJ2-1; TRBD2 is a possible D gene (6 bases). Looked up from germline, CDR1 is MNHEY and CDR2 is SVGEGT. The CDR3 is 17 residues long. The V and J ends lost 5 bases and 0 bases respectively, with 17 bases between them. CDR3 in amino acids: CASSGKGTHYSYNEQFF. Written as DNA, the CDR3 is TGTGCCAGCAGTGGCAAGGGGACTCACTACTCCTACAATGAGCAGTTCTTC.

V gene TRBV20-1 combines with J gene TRBJ2-2, with 8 bases matching TRBD1. Trimming cost V 6 bases and J 1 base; bases outside gene matches: 4. The CDR3 spans 14 residues. Germline lookup yields CDR1 DFQATT and CDR2 SNEGSKA (reference sequence). The CDR3 DNA is TGCAGTGCCCGAGGACAGGGGAACACCGGGGAGCTGTTTTTT. Translating it yields CSARGQGNTGELFF.

This clonotype was recorded many times. The J gene is TRBJ2-7, the V gene TRBV28; the match to TRBD1 covers 10 bases. Germline V gene sequence: CDR1 MDHEN, CDR2 SYDVKM. The CDR3 is 21 residues long. V gave up 6 bases and J gave up 0 bases; unmatched junction bases: 23. The CDR3 is CASRGTGAHPTYRKNSYEQYF. The CDR3 DNA sequence: TGTGCCAGCAGGGGGACAGGGGCCCATCCAACTTATAGAAAAAACTCCTACGAGCAGTACTTC.

The rearrangement joins TRBV20-1 to TRBJ2-2, with no clear D. This CDR3 region has 15 residues. Germline V gene lookup returns CDR1 DFQATT and CDR2 SNEGSKA (reference sequence). The ends were cut back, 6 bases at V and 0 bases at J, with 14 bases in the middle. CDR3 DNA sequence: TGCAGTGCCAAAGCCCGGTTCGCGAACACCGGGGAGCTGTTTTTT. This translates into CSAKARFANTGELFF.

This clonotype was picked up a small number of times. CDR3 nucleotides: TGTGCCAGCAGTCCCCTTTTTACAGGGCGCGCATTCACAGATACGCAGTATTTT. Translating gives CASSPLFTGRAFTDTQYF. This chain links TRBV28 with TRBJ2-3; possibly TRBD1 for D (6 bases). Per germline, CDR1 MDHEN and CDR2 SYDVKM. Trimming shortened V by 5 bases and J by 2 bases, and 23 bases separated the two germline ends. This CDR3 region has 18 residues. Combining the CDR3 with reference TRBV28 and TRBJ2-3 gives the whole variable domain DVKVTQSSRYLVKRTGEKVFLECVQDMDHENMFWYRQDPGLGLRLIYFSYDVKMKEKGDIPEGYSVSREKKERFSLILESASTNQTSMYLCASSPLFTGRAFTDTQYFGPGTRLTVL.

V is TRBV20-1 and J is TRBJ2-1; weak D call: TRBD2 (6 bases). The germline V gene has CDR1 DFQATT and CDR2 SNEGSKA (reference sequence). V was clipped by 3 bases and J by 0 bases, with 18 bases between them. The CDR3 contains 17 residues. CDR3 residues: CSASSGGAKSSYNEQFF. The CDR3 DNA sequence: TGCAGTGCTAGTTCCGGCGGGGCCAAAAGCTCCTACAATGAGCAGTTCTTC.

The rearrangement uses TRBV12-3 or TRBV12-4 and TRBJ2-3; D is ambiguous. This CDR3 has 12 amino acids. Trimming cost V 5 bases and J 4 bases, with 7 bases left between them. The CDR3 here is CASSPAPDTQYF. The DNA for the CDR3 is TGTGCCAGCAGTCCTGCTCCAGATACGCAGTATTTT.

The chain has TRBV5-1 and TRBJ1-1, with 7 positions matching TRBD1. With V trimmed by 1 base and J by 0 bases, 9 bases remained unmatched. CDR3 size: 17 residues. Germline-derived CDR1 and CDR2 are SGHRS and YFSETQ. The CDR3 is CASSLPGTAALNTEAFF. Here the CDR3 DNA reads TGCGCCAGCAGCTTGCCCGGGACAGCCGCGTTGAACACTGAAGCTTTCTTT.

In this sample, this clonotype turned up a few times. The genes are TRBV29-1 and TRBJ1-5, with no clear D. V lost 8 bases and J 0 bases, leaving 14 bases between the germline ends. CDR3 length equals 14 residues. The germline CDR1 and CDR2 sequences are SQVTM and ANQGSEA. The CDR3 loop reads CSPRDVNSNQPQHF. The CDR3 DNA follows: TGCAGCCCTCGGGATGTTAATAGCAATCAGCCCCAGCATTTT.

This clonotype has just a few counts. The gene calls are TRBV18 and TRBJ2-1; D is ambiguous. The CDR3 contains 18 residues. Germline CDR1 is KGHSH and CDR2 is LQKENI. V lost 2 bases and J 0 bases, leaving 17 bases between the germline ends. DNA for the CDR3: TGTGCCAGCTCACCAAGACTCTCGTTTGAGCTCTCCTACAATGAGCAGTTCTTC. It specifies CASSPRLSFELSYNEQFF.

At least ten counts were recorded for this clonotype. The gene calls are TRBV6-2 or TRBV6-3 and TRBJ1-1, with D perhaps matching TRBD1 (6 bases). V was pared by 5 bases and J by 5 bases, with 15 bases between. Germline lookup yields CDR1 MNHEY and CDR2 SVGEGT. The CDR3 runs to 14 residues. The CDR3 loop is CASSATGTRTEAFF. DNA for the CDR3: TGTGCCAGCAGTGCAACCGGGACACGGACTGAAGCTTTCTTT.

V is TRBV3-1 and J is TRBJ2-7; 8 positions agree with TRBD1. The V gene end was trimmed by 1 base and the J gene end by 0 bases; junction bases not matched to a gene: 2. CDR3 size: 15 residues. Germline CDR1 reads LGHDT; CDR2 reads YNNKEL (reference sequence). The DNA for the CDR3 is TGTGCCAGCAGCCAAGTGGGACAGGTCTCCTACGAGCAGTACTTC. Translating it yields CASSQVGQVSYEQYF.

The chain employs TRBV20-1 and TRBJ2-7; D is uncertain. This CDR3 contains 13 residues. The germline CDR1 and CDR2 sequences are DFQATT and SNEGSKA (reference sequence). V lost 4 bases to trimming and J lost 0 bases, with 10 bases between them. The CDR3 here is CSAIGPPSYEQYF. The CDR3 coding sequence is TGCAGTGCTATTGGCCCGCCCTCCTACGAGCAGTACTTC.

V usage is TRBV4-1 and J usage is TRBJ1-6; no reliable D call. The CDR3 totals 17 residues. Looked up from germline, CDR1 is MGHRA and CDR2 is YSYEKL. V lost 0 bases to trimming and J lost 7 bases, with 16 bases between them. The CDR3 region has the DNA TGCGCCAGCAGCCAAGACCTGGTACGAGGGATGAATTCACCCCTCCACTTT. This gives the protein CASSQDLVRGMNSPLHF.

This clonotype was seen at least ten times. The genes are TRBV7-2 and TRBJ1-1, with 7 nucleotides matching TRBD1. Germline-derived CDR1 and CDR2 are SGHTA and FQGNSA. The V segment lost 0 bases and the J segment 5 bases; nucleotides outside the gene matches: 0. The CDR3 totals 13 residues. The DNA for the CDR3 is TGTGCCAGCAGCTTAGCACAGGGGACTGAAGCTTTCTTT. This gives the protein CASSLAQGTEAFF.

Many counts were recorded for this clonotype. This chain uses TRBV7-2 with TRBJ1-5; unclear D gene. In germline, CDR1 is SGHTA, CDR2 FQGNSA. The V and J ends lost 3 bases and 2 bases respectively, with 11 bases between them. The CDR3 has 15 amino acids. In DNA form, the CDR3 reads TGTGCCAGCAGCTTCGAACCCGTAGGCAATCAGCCCCAGCATTTT. This gives the protein CASSFEPVGNQPQHF.

The chain links TRBV10-3 to TRBJ1-4; weak D call: TRBD1 (5 bases). Germline CDR1 ENHRY, CDR2 SYGVKD. This CDR3 has 14 residues. Trimming stripped 5 bases from V and 8 bases from J, with 15 bases between. CDR3 DNA sequence: TGTGCCATCAGTAGGACACCAACGGGGGAAAAACTGTTTTTT. It is translated as CAISRTPTGEKLFF.

This clonotype appeared a few times. This sequence joins TRBV6-8 and TRBJ1-1, with D tentatively TRBD1 (5 bases). V dropped 2 bases and J dropped 4 bases, with 8 bases sitting between them. Germline V gives CDR1 MNHGY, CDR2 SAAAGT. The CDR3 is 13 residues long. The CDR3, as DNA: TGTGCCAGCAGTTACACAGGATTCACTGAAGCTTTCTTT. It specifies CASSYTGFTEAFF.

The chain combines TRBV11-2 with TRBJ2-7, with D perhaps matching TRBD1 (6 bases). CDR1 and CDR2 (germline): SGHAT, FQNNGV. Trimming left V 1 base short and J 2 bases short, with 9 bases between. The CDR3 spans 14 residues. In DNA, the CDR3 is TGTGCCAGCAGCTTAGTTCCAGGGGCCTACGAGCAGTACTTC. Amino acid sequence: CASSLVPGAYEQYF.

This clonotype was seen only a few times. Compared with germline, one end of the junction differs, possibly owing to a read error. The CDR3 nucleotides are TGTGCTAGCAGCCTCTTGGGGGGCGGTGACACTGAAGCTTTCTTT. This encodes CASSLLGGGDTEAFF. This chain uses TRBV7-7 with TRBJ1-1; a possible D gene is TRBD1 (6 bases). Germline CDR1 reads SSHAT; CDR2 reads FNYEAQ (reference sequence). This CDR3 is built from 15 residues.

The chain links TRBV27 to TRBJ2-3; tentative D call: TRBD2 (6 bases). The CDR3 totals 18 residues. Germline lookup yields CDR1 MNHEY and CDR2 SMNVEV (reference sequence). V was pared by 5 bases and J by 3 bases, with 24 bases between. DNA of the CDR3: TGTGCCAGCAGTATCTCGCCGGGACTTATAACCAAGACAGATACGCAGTATTTT. Protein product: CASSISPGLITKTDTQYF.